A single sample is the source of the 10 T cell receptor beta chains below, sequenced in a study of T cell responses to AZD1222 COVID-19 vaccine. Measured with immunoSEQ multiplex PCR; TCRdb has only the in-frame clones, and not every one. The repertoire holds over 150,000 clones, with about nine tenths as singletons. The sequenced sample was peripheral blood, obtained on day 0 of AZD1222 vaccination. The receptors here all came from an adult in good health.

The chain combines TRBV27 with TRBJ2-1; 8 bases fit TRBD2. Germline values: CDR1 MNHEY, CDR2 SMNVEV (reference sequence). V lost 4 bases to trimming and J lost 14 bases; unmatched junction nucleotides: 13. The CDR3 covers 14 residues. The CDR3 nucleotides are TGTGCCAGCAGTTCCCCCCGGAGCGGGAGTAGGAAGTTCTTC. Residues: CASSSPRSGSRKFF.

The V and J genes are TRBV27 and TRBJ1-5; a weak D match, TRBD1 (5 bases). This CDR3 comprises 14 residues. The V and J ends lost 3 bases and 4 bases respectively, with 10 bases between them. Per the germline V gene, CDR1 is MNHEY and CDR2 is SMNVEV (reference sequence). CDR3 in DNA: TGTGCCAGCAGTTTTGGGGGGTTGAATCAGCCCCAGCATTTT. It yields the protein CASSFGGLNQPQHF.

The CDR3 DNA follows: TGCAGCGTTGCCCCCAGGGGCGCTAATGAAGCTTTCTTT. Encoded protein: CSVAPRGANEAFF. This chain joins TRBV29-1 and TRBJ1-1; maybe TRBD1 (6 bases). The CDR3 runs to 13 residues. Germline V CDR1 and CDR2: SQVTM, ANQGSEA. The V and J ends lost 4 bases and 7 bases respectively, with 16 bases between them.

CDR3 in DNA: TGCAGCGTAAGACTAGACGCCTACGAGCAGTACTTC. As protein: CSVRLDAYEQYF. The chain couples TRBV29-1 to TRBJ2-7; a weak D match, TRBD2 (6 bases). CDR3 length equals 12 residues. Trimming cost V 6 bases and J 2 bases, with 11 bases left between them. CDR1 SQVTM and CDR2 ANQGSEA come from the germline V gene.

This clone appeared a single time. The genes are TRBV9 and TRBJ2-7; D is perhaps TRBD1 (6 bases). The CDR3 covers 14 residues. V was trimmed by 4 bases and J by 3 bases, leaving 14 bases between them. From germline, CDR1 is SGDLS and CDR2 YYNGEE. CDR3 bases: TGTGCCAGCAGCCCCACCCCAGGGGACTACGAGCAGTACTTC. This gives the protein CASSPTPGDYEQYF.

The rearrangement links TRBV27 to TRBJ1-1; 8 bases match TRBD1. The trim removed 2 bases at V and 11 bases at J, leaving 7 bases unmatched. Germline CDR1 reads MNHEY; CDR2 reads SMNVEV (reference sequence). The CDR3 loop spans 13 amino acids. The CDR3 sequence: CASSLQGAPFAFF. CDR3 in DNA: TGTGCCAGCAGTTTACAGGGGGCCCCATTCGCTTTCTTT.

This chain uses TRBV18 with TRBJ1-4; maybe TRBD1 (5 bases). CDR1 is KGHSH, CDR2 LQKENI, per germline. V was shortened by 2 bases and J by 0 bases, with 13 bases between the two germline ends. The CDR3 loop spans 17 amino acids. CDR3 sequence (DNA): TGTGCCAGCTCACCATTGGCTGGGACGGCAACTAATGAAAAACTGTTTTTT. Its translation is CASSPLAGTATNEKLFF.

The genes are TRBV29-1 and TRBJ2-7; TRBD1 matches at 9 bases. This CDR3 comprises 12 residues. Trimming cost V 4 bases and J 3 bases; bases outside gene matches: 1. Germline V lookup: CDR1 SQVTM, CDR2 ANQGSEA. The CDR3 loop is CSVAGQGYEQYF. The CDR3 bases are TGCAGCGTTGCGGGACAGGGCTACGAGCAGTACTTC.

The chain recombines TRBV27 with TRBJ2-1, with TRBD2 matching 8 bases. Germline lookup yields CDR1 MNHEY and CDR2 SMNVEV (reference sequence). The CDR3 has 18 amino acids. Unmatched junction bases numbered 16, after V lost 0 bases and J lost 9 bases. For the CDR3, the DNA is TGTGCCAGCAGTTTATCGGGGGCAACTAGCGGAGCCTGGGGTGAGCAGTTCTTC. Translating it yields CASSLSGATSGAWGEQFF.

This chain links TRBV18 with TRBJ1-4; a weak D match, TRBD1 (5 bases). V gave up 4 bases and J gave up 2 bases, with 14 bases separating them. CDR1 KGHSH and CDR2 LQKENI come from the germline V gene. This CDR3 is 16 amino acids long. CDR3 sequence reads: CASSQLPGTTNEKLFF. CDR3 nucleotide sequence: TGTGCCAGCTCACAGTTACCGGGGACGACTAATGAAAAACTGTTTTTT.